This T cell receptor (beta chain) was recorded in a study of shared clonotypes between healthy human individuals. Study as a whole: Three plates each covered CD4 naive and memory; CD8 naive two, CD8 memory one.

Sorted-subset replicate PCR reactions contained roughly 200 ng DNA, corresponding to about 30,000 T cell genomes. The protocol was immunoSEQ multiplex PCR, while the TCRdb copy is restricted to in-frame clones and leaves out a portion. Of about 2.2 million clones listed, 90% to 95% were seen once; the top ten hold around 1.7%. Trimming cost V 5 bases and J 0 bases, with 14 bases left between them. The CDR3 length is 15 residues. Germline V gene sequence: CDR1 MNHEY, CDR2 SMNVEV (reference sequence). This clone was counted once. Its target is unknown. Whole-study findings and limits: The expectation was that sequencing depth would affect clonotype sharing among donors.

It was CD45RO-negative cells, positively selected for CCR7, that made up naive CD8 cells, with terminally differentiated effector memory CD45RA+ cells excluded. Donors were Caucasian adults residing in Nashville, Tennessee, USA. This sequence was found in a man aged 18 to 30 in good health. Some clones in this sample may be carry-over from other donors' samples. The sequenced material came from naive CD8+ T cells from PBMCs. V is TRBV27 and J is TRBJ2-7, with D tentatively TRBD1 (5 bases). The CDR3 is CASSPVQEISYEQYF. CDR3 coding DNA: TGTGCCAGCAGTCCCGTACAGGAAATCTCCTACGAGCAGTACTTC.